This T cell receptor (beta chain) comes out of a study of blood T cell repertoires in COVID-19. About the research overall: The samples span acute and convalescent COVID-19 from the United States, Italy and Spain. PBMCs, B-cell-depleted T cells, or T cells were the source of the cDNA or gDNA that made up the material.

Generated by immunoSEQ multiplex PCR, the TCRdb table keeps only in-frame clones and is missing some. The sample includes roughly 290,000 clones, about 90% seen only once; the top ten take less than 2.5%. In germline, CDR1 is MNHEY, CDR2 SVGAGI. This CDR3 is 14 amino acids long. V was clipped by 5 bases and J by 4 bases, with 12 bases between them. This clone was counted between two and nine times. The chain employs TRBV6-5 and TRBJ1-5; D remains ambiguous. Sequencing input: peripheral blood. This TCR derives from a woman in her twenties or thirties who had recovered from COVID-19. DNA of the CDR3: TGTGCCAGCAGTCCGTGGGAGGGTAATCAGCCCCAGCATTTT. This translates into CASSPWEGNQPQHF.